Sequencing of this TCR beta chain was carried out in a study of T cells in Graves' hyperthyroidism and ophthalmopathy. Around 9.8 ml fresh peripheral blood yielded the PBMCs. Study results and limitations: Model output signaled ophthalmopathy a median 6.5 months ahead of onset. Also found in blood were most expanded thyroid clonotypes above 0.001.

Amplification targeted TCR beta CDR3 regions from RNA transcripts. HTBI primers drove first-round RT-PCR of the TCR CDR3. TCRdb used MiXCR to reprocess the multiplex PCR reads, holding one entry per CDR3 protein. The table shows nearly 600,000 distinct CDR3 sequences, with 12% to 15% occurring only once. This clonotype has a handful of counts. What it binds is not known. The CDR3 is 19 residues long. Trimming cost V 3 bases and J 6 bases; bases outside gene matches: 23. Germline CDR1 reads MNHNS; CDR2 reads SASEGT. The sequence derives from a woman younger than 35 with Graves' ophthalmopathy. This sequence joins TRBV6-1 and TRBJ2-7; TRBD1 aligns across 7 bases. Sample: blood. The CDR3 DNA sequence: TGTGCCAGCAGTGATAGGGGTGTTGGTGGGACAGTGCTGGGGATCGAGCAGTACTTC. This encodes CASSDRGVGGTVLGIEQYF.